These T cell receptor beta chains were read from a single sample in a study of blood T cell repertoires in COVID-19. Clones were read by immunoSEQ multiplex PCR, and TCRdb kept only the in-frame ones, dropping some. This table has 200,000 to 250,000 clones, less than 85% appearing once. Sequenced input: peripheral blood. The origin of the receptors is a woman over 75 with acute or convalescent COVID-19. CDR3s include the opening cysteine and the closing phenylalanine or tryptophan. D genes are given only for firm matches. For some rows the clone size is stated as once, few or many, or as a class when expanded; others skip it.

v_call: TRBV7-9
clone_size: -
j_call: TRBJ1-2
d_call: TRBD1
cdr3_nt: TGTGCCAGCAGCTTAACAGGGGGCTATGGCTACACCTTC
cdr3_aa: CASSLTGGYGYTF

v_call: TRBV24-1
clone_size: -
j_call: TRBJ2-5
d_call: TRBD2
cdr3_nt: TGTGCCACCAGTGAAATCGGGGGGACCGGGGAGACCCAGTACTTC
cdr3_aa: CATSEIGGTGETQYF

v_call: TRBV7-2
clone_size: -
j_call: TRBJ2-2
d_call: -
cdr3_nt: TGTGCCAGCAGCTTAGACAGCTCGAACACCGGGGAGCTGTTTTTT
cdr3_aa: CASSLDSSNTGELFF

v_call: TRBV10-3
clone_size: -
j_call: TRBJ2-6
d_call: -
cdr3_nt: TGTGCCATCAGTGAGTCGGGGAGCTCTGGGGCCAACGTCCTGACTTTC
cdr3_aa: CAISESGSSGANVLTF

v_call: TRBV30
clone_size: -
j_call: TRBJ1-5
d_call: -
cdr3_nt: TGTGCCTGGAGTCCGCAGGCGAAACAGCCCCAGCATTTT
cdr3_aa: CAWSPQAKQPQHF

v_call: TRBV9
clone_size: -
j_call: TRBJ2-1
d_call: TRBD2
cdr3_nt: TGTGCCAGCAGCGGGACTAGCTGGGGGGACAATGAGCAGTTCTTC
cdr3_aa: CASSGTSWGDNEQFF

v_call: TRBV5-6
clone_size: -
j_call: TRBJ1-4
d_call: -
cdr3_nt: TGTGCCAGCACCATTGGGCCCCTGGGCGCAGACGCAACTAATGAAAAACTGTTTTTT
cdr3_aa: CASTIGPLGADATNEKLFF

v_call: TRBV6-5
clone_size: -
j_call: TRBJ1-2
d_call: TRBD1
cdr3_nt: TGTGCCAGCAGCGGCGACAGGGGAGGCGGCTACACCTTC
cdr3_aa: CASSGDRGGGYTF

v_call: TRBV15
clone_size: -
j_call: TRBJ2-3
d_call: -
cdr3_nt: TGTGCCACCAGCAGAGACGTGAGGCGGGGAACAGATACGCAGTATTTT
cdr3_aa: CATSRDVRRGTDTQYF

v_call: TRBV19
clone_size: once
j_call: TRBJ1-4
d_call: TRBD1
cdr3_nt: TGTGCCAGTAGTTCCGCGTCGGACAGGGATGAAAAACTGTTTTTT
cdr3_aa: CASSSASDRDEKLFF

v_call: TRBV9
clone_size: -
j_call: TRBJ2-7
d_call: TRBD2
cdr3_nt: TGTGCCAGCAGCGAGTTAGCGGGGGCCCCCTACGAGCAGTACTTC
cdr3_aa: CASSELAGAPYEQYF

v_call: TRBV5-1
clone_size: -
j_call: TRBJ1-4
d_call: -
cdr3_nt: TGCGCCAGCAGCGTGGCGTCGGCTAATGAAAAACTGTTTTTT
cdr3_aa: CASSVASANEKLFF

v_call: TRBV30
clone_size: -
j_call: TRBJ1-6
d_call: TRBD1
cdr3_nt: TGTGCCTGGAGTGTAGACAGGGCCGTCGGGTTTTATAATTCACCCCTCCACTTT
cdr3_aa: CAWSVDRAVGFYNSPLHF

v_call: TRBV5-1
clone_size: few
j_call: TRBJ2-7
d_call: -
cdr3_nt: TGCGCCAGCAGAACCCCCGGACAGTCCTACGAGCAGTACTTC
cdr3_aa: CASRTPGQSYEQYF

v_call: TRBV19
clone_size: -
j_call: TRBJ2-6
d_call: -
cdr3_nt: TGTGCCAGTAGTCCCGAGGCAGGGTTTGGGGCCAACGTCCTGACTTTC
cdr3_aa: CASSPEAGFGANVLTF

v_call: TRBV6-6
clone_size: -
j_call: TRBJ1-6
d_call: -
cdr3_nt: TGTGCCAGCAGTTACTCAGACCATGCGGATTCACCCCTCCACTTT
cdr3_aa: CASSYSDHADSPLHF

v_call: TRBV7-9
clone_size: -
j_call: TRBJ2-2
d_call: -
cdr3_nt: TGTGCCAGCAGCTTAGGGACAGAAAGCGGGGAGCTGTTTTTT
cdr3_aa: CASSLGTESGELFF

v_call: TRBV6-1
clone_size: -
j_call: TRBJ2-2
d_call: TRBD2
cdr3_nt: TGTGCCAGCAGTGTTGCGGGGGGCGCAGGGACCGGGGAGCTGTTTTTT
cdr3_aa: CASSVAGGAGTGELFF

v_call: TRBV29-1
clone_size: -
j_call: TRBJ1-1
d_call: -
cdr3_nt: TGCAGCGTTGTGGGGCAGGGAAATTTTAACACTGAAGCTTTCTTT
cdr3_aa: CSVVGQGNFNTEAFF

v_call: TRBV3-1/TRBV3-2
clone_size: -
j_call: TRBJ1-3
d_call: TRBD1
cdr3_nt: TGTGCCAGCAGACCAGGGGGAGGAGGAAACACCATATATTTT
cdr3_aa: CASRPGGGGNTIYF

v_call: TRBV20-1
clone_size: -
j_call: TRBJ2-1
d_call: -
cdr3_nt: TGCAGTGCTAGTTTCAGCGGGCCGAGCTCCTACAATGAGCAGTTCTTC
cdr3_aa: CSASFSGPSSYNEQFF

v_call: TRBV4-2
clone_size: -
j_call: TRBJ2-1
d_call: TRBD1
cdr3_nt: TGTGCCAGCAGCCAAGATCCGACAGGGATGCACAATGAGCAGTTCTTC
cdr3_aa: CASSQDPTGMHNEQFF

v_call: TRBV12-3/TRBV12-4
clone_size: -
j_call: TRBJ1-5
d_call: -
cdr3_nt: TGTGCCAGCAGTTTTGGGCCTCAGCCCCAGCATTTT
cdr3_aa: CASSFGPQPQHF

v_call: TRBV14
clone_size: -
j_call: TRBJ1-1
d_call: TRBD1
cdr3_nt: TGTGCCAGCAGCCTACAGGGGATGGACACTGAAGCTTTCTTT
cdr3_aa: CASSLQGMDTEAFF

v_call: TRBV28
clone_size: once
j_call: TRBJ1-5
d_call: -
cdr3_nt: TGTGCCAGCAGTTCCACCTTCCCACTACAGCATTTT
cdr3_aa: CASSSTFPLQHF

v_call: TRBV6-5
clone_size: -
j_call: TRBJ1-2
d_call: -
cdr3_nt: TGTGCCAGCAGTTATGGCAGGGGCTATGGCTACACCTTC
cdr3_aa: CASSYGRGYGYTF

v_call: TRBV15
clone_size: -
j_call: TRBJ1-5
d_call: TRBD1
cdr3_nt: TGTGCCACCAGCAGGCAGACAGGGGGCTCAATAAGTAATCAGCCCCAGCATTTT
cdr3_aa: CATSRQTGGSISNQPQHF

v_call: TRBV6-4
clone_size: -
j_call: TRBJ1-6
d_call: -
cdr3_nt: TGTGCCAGCAGTATCCAACAGGGTATGGGTTCACCCCTCCACTTT
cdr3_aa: CASSIQQGMGSPLHF

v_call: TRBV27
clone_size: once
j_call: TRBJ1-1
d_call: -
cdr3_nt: TGTGCCAGCAGTCCCTCCGGTGAGCCCGGGGAGGCTTTCTTT
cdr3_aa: CASSPSGEPGEAFF

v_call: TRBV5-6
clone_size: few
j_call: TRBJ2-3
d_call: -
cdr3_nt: TGTGCCAGCAGCTTGGGACTAGGGCACACAGATACGCAGTATTTT
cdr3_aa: CASSLGLGHTDTQYF

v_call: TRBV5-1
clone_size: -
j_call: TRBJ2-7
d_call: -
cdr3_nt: TGCGCCAGTAAGGGGAGCCCGGGGGAGTCCTACGAGCAGTACTTC
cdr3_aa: CASKGSPGESYEQYF

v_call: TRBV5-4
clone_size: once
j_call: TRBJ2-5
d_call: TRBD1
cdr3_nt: TGTGCCAGCAGCTTGGGCGGACAGGGGAGGGAGACCCAGTACTTC
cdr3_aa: CASSLGGQGRETQYF

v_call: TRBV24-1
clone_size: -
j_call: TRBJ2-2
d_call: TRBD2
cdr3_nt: TGTGCCACCGCCGGGGGGGGGCCCCTAAACACCGGGGAGCTGTTTTTT
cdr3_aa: CATAGGGPLNTGELFF

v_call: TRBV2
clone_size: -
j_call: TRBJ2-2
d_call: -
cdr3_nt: TGTGCCAGCAGTGGGGGCGGGGACGTTACCGGGGAGCTGTTTTTT
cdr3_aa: CASSGGGDVTGELFF

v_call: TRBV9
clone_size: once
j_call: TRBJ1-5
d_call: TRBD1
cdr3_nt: TGTGCCAGCAGCGTTACGGACAGGGACAATCAGCCCCAGCATTTT
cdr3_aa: CASSVTDRDNQPQHF

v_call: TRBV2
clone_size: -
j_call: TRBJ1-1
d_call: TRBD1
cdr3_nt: TGTGCCAGCAGGGAACAGGGGGCGTGGACTGAAGCTTTCTTT
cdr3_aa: CASREQGAWTEAFF

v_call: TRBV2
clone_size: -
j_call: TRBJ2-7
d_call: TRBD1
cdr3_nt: TGTGCCAGCAGTGGGGACAGGGCCCACGAGCAGTACTTC
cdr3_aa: CASSGDRAHEQYF

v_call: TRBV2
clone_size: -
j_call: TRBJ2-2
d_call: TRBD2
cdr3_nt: TGTGCCAGCGGACTAGCGGGGGCCGCCACCGGGGAGCTGTTTTTT
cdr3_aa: CASGLAGAATGELFF

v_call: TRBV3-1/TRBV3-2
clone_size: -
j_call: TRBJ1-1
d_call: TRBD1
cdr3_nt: TGTGCCAGCAGCCAATGGACAGGGGGGTTGAACACTGAAGCTTTCTTT
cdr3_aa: CASSQWTGGLNTEAFF

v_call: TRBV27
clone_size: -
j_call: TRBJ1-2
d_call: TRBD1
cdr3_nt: TGTGCCAGCAGTTTATCGCGGACAGGGATGTTTCATGGCTACACCTTC
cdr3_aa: CASSLSRTGMFHGYTF

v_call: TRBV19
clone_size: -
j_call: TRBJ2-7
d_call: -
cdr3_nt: TGTGCCACCCGGGACTTTCGTTCCTACGAGCAGTACTTC
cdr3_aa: CATRDFRSYEQYF

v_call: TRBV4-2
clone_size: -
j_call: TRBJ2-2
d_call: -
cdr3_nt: TGTGCCAGCAGCCAAGTGGAGGGTTTCGACACCGGGGAGCTGTTTTTT
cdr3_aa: CASSQVEGFDTGELFF

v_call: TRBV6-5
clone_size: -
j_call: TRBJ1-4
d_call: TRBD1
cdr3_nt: TGTGCCAGCAGTTCCCTACAGGGGGAAAAACTGTTTTTT
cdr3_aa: CASSSLQGEKLFF

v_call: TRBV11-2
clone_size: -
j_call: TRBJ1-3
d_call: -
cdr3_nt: TGTGCCAGCAGCTTAGCGGGCAGGGGCTCTGGAAACACCATATATTTT
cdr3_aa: CASSLAGRGSGNTIYF

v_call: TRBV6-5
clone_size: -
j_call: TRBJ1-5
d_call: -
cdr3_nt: TGTGCCAGCAGAGGGGTGAGGTCAAGCAATCAGCCCCAGCATTTT
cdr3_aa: CASRGVRSSNQPQHF

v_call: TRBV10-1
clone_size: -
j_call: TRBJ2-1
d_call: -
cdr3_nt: TGCGCCAGCAGTGACTTTCGGCGACTCCCCCCTCCGTGGAATGAGCAGTTCTTC
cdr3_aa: CASSDFRRLPPPWNEQFF

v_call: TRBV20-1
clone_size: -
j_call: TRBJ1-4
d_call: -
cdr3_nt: TGCAGTGCTAGTAAGGGGATTGGGGAACTGTTTTTT
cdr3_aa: CSASKGIGELFF

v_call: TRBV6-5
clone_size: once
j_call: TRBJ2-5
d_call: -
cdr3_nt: TGTGCCGGAGGACAGACCCAAGAGACCCAGTACTTC
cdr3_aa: CAGGQTQETQYF

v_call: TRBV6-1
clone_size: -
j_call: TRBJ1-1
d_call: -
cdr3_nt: TGTGCCAGCAGTGAAACCGGGATGAACACTGAAGCTTTCTTT
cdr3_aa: CASSETGMNTEAFF